The 3 T cell receptor beta chains below were found in one sample sequenced in a study of beta chain features in type 1 diabetes. Study-level points and caveats: A moderate, significant TCRB CDR3 shortening appeared in type 1 diabetes across four CD4+ subsets.

These TCRs' antigens remain unknown. Since all of the isolated RNA was reverse transcribed, expressed TCRB transcripts were what got sequenced. Produced via immunoSEQ multiplex PCR; TCRdb's table is partial and in-frame only. The sample lists hundreds of thousands of clones, about an eighth seen once, with around 0.04% in the top ten. Sequencing was done on a sample of naive CD4+ T cells from blood. These receptors all come from a man younger than 35 with type 1 diabetes.

The genes are TRBV20-1 and TRBJ2-1; possible D gene TRBD2, 5 bases. The V gene's germline CDR1 is DFQATT and CDR2 SNEGSKA (reference sequence). This CDR3 spans 11 amino acids. V was trimmed by 5 bases and J by 8 bases, leaving 10 bases between them. CDR3 loop: CSAGGVYEQFF. The DNA of the CDR3 is TGCAGTGCTGGAGGTGTCTATGAGCAGTTCTTC.

This clone was seen a handful of times. The chain combines TRBV4-2 with TRBJ1-2; no clear D. Germline CDR1 is LGHNA and CDR2 is YNFKEQ. V was shortened by 1 base and J by 4 bases, with 13 bases between the two germline ends. The length of the CDR3 is 15 residues. In DNA, the CDR3 is TGTGCCAGCAGCCAAGTGGAGCTGACGGGCTATGGCTACACCTTC. It translates to CASSQVELTGYGYTF.

This clone was seen only a few times. The rearrangement links TRBV27 to TRBJ1-6; TRBD1 matches 10 bases. V shed 4 bases, J shed 10 bases, and the junction held 7 bases outside the gene matches. Germline CDR1 reads MNHEY; CDR2 reads SMNVEV (reference sequence). This CDR3 contains 15 residues. CDR3 sequence reads: CASSWTGGFESPLHF. The CDR3 DNA sequence: TGTGCCAGCAGTTGGACAGGGGGTTTTGAGTCACCCCTCCACTTT.